Below, 26 T cell receptor beta chains from the same sample are listed, as sequenced in a study of neoadjuvant nivolumab and ipilimumab in lung cancer. Assay used: immunoSEQ multiplex PCR; TCRdb lists only in-frame clones, some missing. The table lists 15,000 to 20,000 clones, roughly 76% of them singletons. The starting material was tumor tissue, obtained after neoadjuvant nivolumab, alone or with ipilimumab, at or shortly before surgery. The source of these receptors is an adult with non-small cell lung cancer.

The rearrangement joins TRBV2 to TRBJ2-3; tentatively, D is TRBD1 or TRBD2 (6 bases each). Per the germline V gene, CDR1 is SNHLY and CDR2 is FYNNEI. This CDR3 contains 16 residues. Trimming took 7 bases from V and 0 from J, leaving 17 bases between them. CDR3 loop: CASTPRRGTSTDTQYF. The CDR3 region has the DNA TGTGCCAGCACCCCCCGTAGGGGGACTAGCACAGATACGCAGTATTTT.

This clone was recorded a few times. Its ends do not fully match the called genes, so a read error is possible. This chain's CDR3 is CASSQSWTSSITAF. Here the CDR3 DNA reads TGTGCCAGCAGCCAATCCTGGACAAGTAGCATTACCGCCTTC. The rearrangement links TRBV6-4 to TRBJ1-2, with D perhaps TRBD1 (5 bases). Germline V gene lookup returns CDR1 MRHNA and CDR2 SNTAGT. The CDR3 is made up of 14 amino acids.

This clone was picked up a small number of times. The chain couples TRBV15 to TRBJ1-1; D is unresolved. Between the trimmed V and J ends, which lost 3 bases and 5 bases, there was a span of 13 bases. Germline V lookup: CDR1 LNHNV, CDR2 YYDKDF (reference sequence). CDR3 size: 14 residues. The CDR3 region is CATSSGRGGTEAFF. The DNA of the CDR3 is TGTGCCACCAGCAGTGGGCGGGGAGGGACTGAAGCTTTCTTT.

This chain uses TRBV19 with TRBJ1-5; D is undetermined. CDR1 is LNHDA and CDR2 is SQIVND in the germline V gene (reference sequence). V was trimmed by 6 bases and J by 1 base, leaving 10 bases between them. This CDR3 spans 14 amino acids. CDR3 sequence: CASRDRASNQPQHF. CDR3 coding DNA: TGTGCCAGTAGGGACCGAGCCAGCAATCAGCCCCAGCATTTT.

The rearrangement links TRBV6-5 to TRBJ2-5; D is possibly TRBD1 (5 bases). This CDR3 has 15 amino acids. Between the trimmed V and J ends, which lost 0 bases and 2 bases, there was a span of 10 bases. Germline lookup yields CDR1 MNHEY and CDR2 SVGAGI. The CDR3 sequence: CASSYSGRVQETQYF. The DNA of the CDR3 is TGTGCCAGCAGTTACTCCGGCAGGGTTCAAGAGACCCAGTACTTC.

The J gene is TRBJ1-5, the V gene TRBV6-5; 7 nucleotides agree with TRBD1. This CDR3 comprises 13 residues. The J segment lost 6 bases and the V segment lost 5 bases, leaving 4 bases of the junction unmatched. Germline-derived CDR1 and CDR2 are MNHEY and SVGAGI. CDR3 coding DNA: TGTGCCAGCAGTACACAGGGGAGTCAGCCCCAGCATTTT. This codes for CASSTQGSQPQHF.

The V gene is TRBV27, the J gene TRBJ1-6, with 9 bases fitting TRBD1. With 1 base clipped from V and 6 bases from J, the junction kept 16 bases outside the gene matches. CDR1 and CDR2 from the germline V gene are MNHEY and SMNVEV (reference sequence). CDR3 size: 20 residues. DNA for the CDR3: TGTGCCAGCAGTTTATACGGCGACAGGGGGAGCGGTTGGGGTAATTCACCCCTCCACTTT. This encodes CASSLYGDRGSGWGNSPLHF.

This clone has only a few counts. The V call is TRBV5-4, the J call TRBJ1-2; D is possibly TRBD1 (5 bases). CDR3 length: 12 residues. Germline V gives CDR1 SGHNT, CDR2 YYREEE (reference sequence). V lost 3 bases, J lost 8 bases, and 11 bases lay in between. Written as DNA, the CDR3 is TGTGCCAGCAGCTCTGGGGACGGGGGCTACACCTTC. It encodes CASSSGDGGYTF.

This sequence joins TRBV6-1 and TRBJ2-7; 9 nucleotides line up with TRBD1. This CDR3 region has 14 residues. Germline CDR1 is MNHNS and CDR2 is SASEGT. V lost 7 bases, J lost 2 bases, and 6 bases stayed unmatched. The CDR3 sequence: CASTAQGAPYEQYF. CDR3 nucleotide sequence: TGTGCCAGCACCGCACAGGGGGCCCCCTACGAGCAGTACTTC.

The gene calls are TRBV6-6 and TRBJ1-4; 7 bases line up with TRBD1. CDR3 size: 12 residues. The germline gives CDR1 MNHNY, CDR2 SVGAGI (reference sequence). V was pared by 6 bases and J by 10 bases, with 5 bases of the junction left unmatched. DNA of the CDR3: TGTGCCAGCAGAACCTCAGGGGGAAAACTGTTTTTT. Its translation is CASRTSGGKLFF.

The rearrangement joins TRBV20-1 to TRBJ1-1; D is uncertain. Between the trimmed V and J ends, which lost 8 bases and 7 bases, there was a span of 14 bases. The V gene's germline CDR1 is DFQATT and CDR2 SNEGSKA (reference sequence). This CDR3 region has 11 residues. In DNA, the CDR3 is TGCAGTCCTGGGAAAGTGGGTGAAGCTTTCTTT. It is translated as CSPGKVGEAFF.

The rearrangement joins TRBV4-3 to TRBJ1-2; D remains ambiguous. CDR1 LGHNA and CDR2 YSLEER come from the germline V gene. Trimming removed 1 base from V and 2 bases from J, with 14 bases in between. The length of the CDR3 is 16 residues. The DNA of the CDR3 is TGCGCCAGCAGCCAAGTGGCCCCGGGGAACAACTATGGCTACACCTTC. Its protein is CASSQVAPGNNYGYTF.

The chain couples TRBV29-1 to TRBJ1-5; no definite D call. The V end was cut by 6 bases, the J end by 4 bases, with 10 bases between. The CDR3 consists of 12 residues. Germline V gene lookup returns CDR1 SQVTM and CDR2 ANQGSEA. CDR3: CSVGEGNQPQHF. Here the CDR3 DNA reads TGCAGCGTGGGTGAAGGTAATCAGCCCCAGCATTTT.

This clone was picked up a small number of times. V usage is TRBV5-6 and J usage is TRBJ2-3; 8 positions match TRBD1. The germline V gene has CDR1 SGHDT and CDR2 YYEEEE. CDR3 length: 15 amino acids. V lost 3 bases, J lost 4 bases, and 7 bases stayed unmatched. The CDR3 protein is CASSSGGAPADTQYF. CDR3 in DNA: TGTGCCAGCAGCTCAGGGGGCGCGCCCGCAGATACGCAGTATTTT.

The CDR3 spells CASSGRTVTGPLHF. As DNA, the CDR3 is TGTGCCAGCAGCGGCCGGACAGTAACGGGTCCCCTCCACTTT. V and J are TRBV7-9 and TRBJ1-6; TRBD1 might be the D (6 bases). The CDR3 has 14 residues. V shed 5 bases and J shed 13 bases, with 18 bases lying between them. Germline CDR1 reads SEHNR; CDR2 reads FQNEAQ (reference sequence).

The chain uses TRBV30 and TRBJ2-7; D might be TRBD1 (5 bases). CDR1 and CDR2 (germline): GTSNPN, SVGIG (reference sequence). V was cut by 4 bases and J by 2 bases, with 9 bases left in between. There are 12 residues in the CDR3. The CDR3 sequence: CAWNPGTYEQYF. CDR3 coding DNA: TGTGCCTGGAATCCAGGGACCTACGAGCAGTACTTC.

Details on this clone: Other DNA sequences in this sample translate to the same CDR3. CDR3: CAWSVDSNQPQHF. Here the CDR3 DNA reads TGTGCCTGGAGTGTCGATAGCAATCAGCCCCAGCATTTT. The chain carries TRBV30 and TRBJ1-5, with unresolved D. CDR3 length: 13 residues. Germline V lookup: CDR1 GTSNPN, CDR2 SVGIG (reference sequence). The V gene lost 0 bases and the J gene lost 0 bases, with 3 bases spanning the gap.

The CDR3, as DNA: TGTGCCAGCAGTGCCTTAGCAGGGGCCAACGTCCTGACTTTC. Translated, it gives CASSALAGANVLTF. The rearrangement uses TRBV6-4 and TRBJ2-6, with D uncertain. The length of the CDR3 is 14 residues. Germline assignment: CDR1 MRHNA and CDR2 SNTAGT. V lost 4 bases, J lost 4 bases, and 8 bases lay in between.

This clone is judged medium-sized. The rearrangement joins TRBV5-1 to TRBJ2-5; no reliable D call. V was shortened by 0 bases and J by 5 bases, with 5 bases between the two germline ends. Germline CDR1 and CDR2: SGHRS and YFSETQ. The CDR3 is made up of 12 amino acids. In nucleotides, the CDR3 is TGCGCCAGCAGCTTGGCCGGGGAGACCCAGTACTTC. Amino acids: CASSLAGETQYF. The variable domain in full, with the rest retrieved from reference TRBV5-1 and TRBJ2-5, is KAGVTQTPRYLIKTRGQQVTLSCSPISGHRSVSWYQQTPGQGLQFLFEYFSETQRNKGNFPGRFSGRQFSNSRSEMNVSTLELGDSALYLCASSLAGETQYFGPGTRLLVL.

The chain couples TRBV7-2 to TRBJ1-2; TRBD1 agrees at 10 bases. This CDR3 comprises 13 residues. Trimming at V came to 5 bases and at J to 5 bases, leaving 2 bases not matched to a gene. Per the germline V gene, CDR1 is SGHTA and CDR2 is FQGNSA. DNA of the CDR3: TGTGCCAGCAGCCGGGGACAGGGGTATGGCTACACCTTC. Its protein is CASSRGQGYGYTF.

This clone was found a few times. The rearrangement links TRBV25-1 to TRBJ1-1; a possible D gene is TRBD1 (6 bases). The CDR3 runs to 12 residues. V was pared by 6 bases and J by 7 bases, with 12 bases between. Germline lookup yields CDR1 MGHDK and CDR2 SYGVNS. The CDR3 reads CASRGGFHEAFF. CDR3 DNA: TGTGCCAGCAGAGGGGGATTCCATGAAGCTTTCTTT. The full variable domain, with the rest looked up from reference TRBV25-1 and TRBJ1-1, is EADIYQTPRYLVIGTGKKITLECSQTMGHDKMYWYQQDPGMELHLIHYSYGVNSTEKGDLSSESTVSRIRTEHFPLTLESARPSHTSQYLCASRGGFHEAFFGQGTRLTVV.

This chain links TRBV11-3 with TRBJ2-3; D is possibly TRBD1 or TRBD2 (5 bases each). Trimming cost V 0 bases and J 1 base, with 5 bases left between them. Per germline, CDR1 SGHNT and CDR2 YENEEA. CDR3 length: 14 residues. CDR3 loop: CASSLEGGTDTQYF. In nucleotides, the CDR3 is TGTGCCAGCAGCTTAGAGGGGGGCACAGATACGCAGTATTTT.

V and J are TRBV10-3 and TRBJ2-5; 7 bases map to TRBD1. V gave up 4 bases and J gave up 5 bases; unmatched junction bases: 7. CDR1 and CDR2 from the germline V gene are ENHRY and SYGVKD. This CDR3 region has 14 residues. CDR3 sequence (DNA): TGTGCCATCAGTGGAGGACAGGCGGGTGAGACCCAGTACTTC. Protein sequence: CAISGGQAGETQYF.

The chain links TRBV6-1 to TRBJ2-2, with a tentative D call TRBD2 (5 bases). The V gene lost 6 bases and the J gene lost 6 bases, with 17 bases spanning the gap. CDR1 is MNHNS and CDR2 is SASEGT in the germline V gene. CDR3 length equals 15 residues. The CDR3 nucleotides are TGTGCCAGCAGAGAGAGGGCAGAGGTGGCCGGGGAGCTGTTTTTT. Translation gives CASRERAEVAGELFF.

For the CDR3, the DNA is TGTGCCAGCTCACGGGCGGGGACAGGCCCGAACACCGGGGAGCTGTTTTTT. This encodes CASSRAGTGPNTGELFF. The gene calls are TRBV18 and TRBJ2-2; 8 bases are a match to TRBD1. CDR1 is KGHSH, CDR2 LQKENI, per germline. The CDR3 runs 17 residues. V lost 4 bases, J lost 0 bases, and 7 bases stayed unmatched.

CDR3 loop: CATSRGDFTTGEQYF. The CDR3 nucleotides are TGTGCCACCAGCAGGGGGGACTTTACAACTGGAGAGCAGTACTTC. The chain employs TRBV15 and TRBJ2-7; weak D call: TRBD2 (6 bases). The CDR3 is made up of 15 amino acids. V was clipped by 3 bases and J by 7 bases, with 19 bases between them. The V gene's germline CDR1 is LNHNV and CDR2 YYDKDF (reference sequence).